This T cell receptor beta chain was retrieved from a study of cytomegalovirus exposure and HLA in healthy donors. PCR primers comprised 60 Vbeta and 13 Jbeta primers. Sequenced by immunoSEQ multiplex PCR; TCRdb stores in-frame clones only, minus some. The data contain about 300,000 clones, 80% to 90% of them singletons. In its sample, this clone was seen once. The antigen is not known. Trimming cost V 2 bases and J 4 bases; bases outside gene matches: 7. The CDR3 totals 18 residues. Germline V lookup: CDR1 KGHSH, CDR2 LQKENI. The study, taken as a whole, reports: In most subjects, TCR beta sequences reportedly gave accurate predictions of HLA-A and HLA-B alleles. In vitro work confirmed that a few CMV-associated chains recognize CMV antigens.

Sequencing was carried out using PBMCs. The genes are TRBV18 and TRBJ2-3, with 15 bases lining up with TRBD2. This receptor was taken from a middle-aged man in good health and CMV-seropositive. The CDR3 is CASSPAGLAGGVADTQYF. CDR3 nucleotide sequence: TGTGCCAGCTCACCAGCCGGACTAGCGGGAGGGGTCGCAGATACGCAGTATTTT.